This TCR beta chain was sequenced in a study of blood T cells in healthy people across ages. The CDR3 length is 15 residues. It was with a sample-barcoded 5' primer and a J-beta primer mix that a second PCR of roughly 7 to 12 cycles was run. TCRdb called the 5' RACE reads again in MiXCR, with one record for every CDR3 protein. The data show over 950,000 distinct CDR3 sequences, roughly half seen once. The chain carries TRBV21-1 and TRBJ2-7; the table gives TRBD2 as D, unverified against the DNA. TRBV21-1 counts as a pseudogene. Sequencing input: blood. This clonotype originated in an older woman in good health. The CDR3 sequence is CASNKQTSGNYEQYF. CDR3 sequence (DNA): TGTGCCAGCAACAAACAAACTAGCGGGAACTACGAGCAGTACTTC.